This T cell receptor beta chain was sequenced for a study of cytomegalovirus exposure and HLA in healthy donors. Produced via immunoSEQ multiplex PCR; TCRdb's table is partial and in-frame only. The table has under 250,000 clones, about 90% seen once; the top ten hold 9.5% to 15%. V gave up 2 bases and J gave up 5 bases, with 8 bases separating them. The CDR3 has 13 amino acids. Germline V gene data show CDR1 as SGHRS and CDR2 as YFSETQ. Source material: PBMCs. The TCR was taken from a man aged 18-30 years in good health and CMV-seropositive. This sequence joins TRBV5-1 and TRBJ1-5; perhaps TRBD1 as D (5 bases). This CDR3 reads CASSFDSYQPQHF. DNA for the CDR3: TGCGCCAGCAGCTTTGACAGCTATCAGCCCCAGCATTTT.